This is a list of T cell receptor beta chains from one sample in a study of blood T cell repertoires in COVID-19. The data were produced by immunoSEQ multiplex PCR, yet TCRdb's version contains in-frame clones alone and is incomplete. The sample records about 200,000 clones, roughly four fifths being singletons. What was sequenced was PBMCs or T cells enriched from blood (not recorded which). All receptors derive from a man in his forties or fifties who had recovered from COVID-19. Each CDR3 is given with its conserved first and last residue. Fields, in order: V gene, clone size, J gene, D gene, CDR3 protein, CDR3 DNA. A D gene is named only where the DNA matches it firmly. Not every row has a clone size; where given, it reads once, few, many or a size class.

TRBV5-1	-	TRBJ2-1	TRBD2	CASSPSGGPHEQFF	TGCGCCAGCAGCCCTTCGGGGGGGCCCCATGAGCAGTTCTTC
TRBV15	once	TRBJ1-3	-	CATSRGLSVGNTIYF	TGTGCCACCAGCAGAGGGTTGTCAGTTGGAAACACCATATATTTT
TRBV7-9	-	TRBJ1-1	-	CASSFDSLGAFF	TGTGCCAGCAGCTTTGACAGCTTGGGAGCTTTCTTT
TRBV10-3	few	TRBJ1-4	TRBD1	CAISEGTGHGEKLFF	TGTGCCATCAGTGAAGGGACAGGACACGGTGAAAAACTGTTTTTT
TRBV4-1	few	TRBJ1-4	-	CASSQVAGPNEKLFF	TGCGCCAGCAGCCAAGTGGCAGGGCCCAATGAAAAACTGTTTTTT
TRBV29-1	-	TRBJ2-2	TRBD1	CSGTTGFTGELFF	TGCAGCGGCACGACAGGGTTCACCGGGGAGCTGTTTTTT
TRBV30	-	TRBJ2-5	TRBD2	CAWSVASSGGETQYF	TGTGCCTGGAGTGTAGCGAGCAGCGGGGGCGAGACCCAGTACTTC
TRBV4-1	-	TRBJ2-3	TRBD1	CASSHRKMRGETGQLTDTQYF	TGCGCCAGCAGCCACCGAAAGATGAGGGGTGAGACAGGGCAGTTAACAGATACGCAGTATTTT
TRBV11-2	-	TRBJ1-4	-	CASSLYRDGLNEKLFF	TGTGCCAGCAGCCTGTATAGGGACGGACTAAATGAAAAACTGTTTTTT
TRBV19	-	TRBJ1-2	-	CASSMGGRFYGYTF	TGTGCCAGTAGTATGGGGGGGCGCTTCTATGGCTACACCTTC
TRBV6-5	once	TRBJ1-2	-	CASSTHGGAWGYTF	TGTGCCAGCAGTACCCACGGGGGGGCTTGGGGCTACACCTTC
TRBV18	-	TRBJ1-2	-	CASSPSAAVAMYGYTF	TGTGCCAGCTCACCCTCCGCAGCCGTAGCTATGTATGGCTACACCTTC
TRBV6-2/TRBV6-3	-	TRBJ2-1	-	CASSVQGRRQFF	TGTGCCAGCAGTGTACAGGGAAGGAGGCAGTTCTTC
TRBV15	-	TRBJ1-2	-	CATTLGGVQGYTF	TGTGCCACCACCCTAGGGGGGGTGCAGGGCTACACCTTC
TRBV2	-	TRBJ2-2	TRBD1	CASRRPTGVLSTGELFF	TGTGCCAGCAGGCGCCCTACAGGGGTATTATCCACCGGGGAGCTGTTTTTT
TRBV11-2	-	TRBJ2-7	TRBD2	CASSLVAGGEQYF	TGTGCCAGCAGCTTAGTCGCGGGAGGGGAACAGTACTTC
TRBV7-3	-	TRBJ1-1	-	CASSQQVSGTEAFF	TGTGCCAGCAGCCAACAGGTGTCGGGCACTGAAGCTTTCTTT
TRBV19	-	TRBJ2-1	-	CASSTGVAPFF	TGTGCCAGTAGTACGGGGGTTGCTCCGTTCTTC
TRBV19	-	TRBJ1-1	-	CASSIRLLTGQNTEAFF	TGTGCCAGTAGTATTCGACTTTTAACAGGACAGAACACTGAAGCTTTCTTT
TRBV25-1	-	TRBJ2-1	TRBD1	CASREGQGFYNEQFF	TGTGCCAGCAGAGAGGGACAGGGGTTTTACAATGAGCAGTTCTTC
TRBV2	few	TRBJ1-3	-	CASSSRVGSSSGNTIYF	TGTGCCAGCAGTTCTCGGGTAGGCTCGAGCTCTGGAAACACCATATATTTT
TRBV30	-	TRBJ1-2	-	CAWTPQPNYGYTF	TGTGCCTGGACCCCACAGCCAAACTATGGCTACACCTTC
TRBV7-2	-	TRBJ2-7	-	CASSVGRGRGYEQYF	TGTGCCAGCAGCGTTGGGAGGGGCAGGGGTTACGAGCAGTACTTC
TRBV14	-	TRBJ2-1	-	CASSLDRHEQFF	TGTGCCAGCAGCCTCGACAGACATGAGCAGTTCTTC
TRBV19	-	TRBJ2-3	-	CASSIAGGSRDTQYF	TGTGCCAGTAGTATAGCGGGGGGCTCTAGAGATACGCAGTATTTT
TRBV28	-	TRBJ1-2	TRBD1	CASTRDRGFYGYTF	TGTGCCAGCACCCGGGACAGGGGATTCTATGGCTACACCTTC
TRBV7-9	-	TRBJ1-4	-	CASSPFGEKLFF	TGTGCCAGCAGCCCCTTCGGTGAAAAACTGTTTTTT
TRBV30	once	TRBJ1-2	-	CAWSVSLVTNYGYTF	TGTGCCTGGAGTGTAAGTTTAGTCACTAACTATGGCTACACCTTC
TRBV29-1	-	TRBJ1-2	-	CSVDKQGNYGYTF	TGCAGCGTAGACAAACAGGGTAACTATGGCTACACCTTC
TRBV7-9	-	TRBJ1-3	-	CASSLIAWASGNTIYF	TGTGCCAGCAGCTTAATCGCCTGGGCATCTGGAAACACCATATATTTT
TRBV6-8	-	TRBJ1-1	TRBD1	CASSYGTGANTEAFF	TGTGCCAGCAGTTACGGGACAGGGGCTAACACTGAAGCTTTCTTT
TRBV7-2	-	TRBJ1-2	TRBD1	CASDRGGYTF	TGTGCCAGCGACAGGGGGGGCTACACCTTC
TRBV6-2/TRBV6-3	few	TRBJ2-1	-	CASSYSTGKFTYNEQFF	TGTGCCAGCAGTTACTCGACAGGAAAATTCACCTACAATGAGCAGTTCTTC
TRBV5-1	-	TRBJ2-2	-	CASSLDSTGELFF	TGCGCCAGCAGCTTGGATAGCACCGGGGAGCTGTTTTTT
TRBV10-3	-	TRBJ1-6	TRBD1	CAISLRQGETPSPLHF	TGTGCCATCAGTTTGCGGCAGGGGGAGACTCCTTCACCCCTCCACTTT
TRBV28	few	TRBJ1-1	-	CASAFGSAEAFF	TGTGCCAGTGCATTCGGGAGCGCTGAAGCTTTCTTT
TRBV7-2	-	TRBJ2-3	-	CASSLGFSDTQYF	TGTGCCAGCAGCTTAGGTTTCTCAGATACGCAGTATTTT
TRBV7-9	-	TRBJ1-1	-	CASSSDSVEAFF	TGTGCCAGCAGCTCCGACTCAGTTGAAGCTTTCTTT
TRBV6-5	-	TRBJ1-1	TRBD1	CASSNRDRGTEAFF	TGTGCCAGCAGTAACCGGGACAGGGGCACTGAAGCTTTCTTT
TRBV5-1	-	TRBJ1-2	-	CASSLGTAKSYGYTF	TGCGCCAGCAGCTTGGGGACAGCCAAATCGTATGGCTACACCTTC
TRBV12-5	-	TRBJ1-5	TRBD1	CASGLALQGAVAGGWHSNQPQHF	TGTGCTAGTGGTTTGGCCCTCCAGGGGGCGGTGGCTGGAGGCTGGCATAGCAATCAGCCCCAGCATTTT
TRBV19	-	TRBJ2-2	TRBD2	CASSRRLAGSTTNTGELFF	TGTGCCAGTAGTCGACGACTAGCGGGGTCAACCACGAACACCGGGGAGCTGTTTTTT
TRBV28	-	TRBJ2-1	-	CASSRSGTADNEQFF	TGTGCCAGCAGTCGATCCGGGACTGCCGACAATGAGCAGTTCTTC
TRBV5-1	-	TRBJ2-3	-	CASSPQRVTDTQYF	TGCGCCAGCAGCCCCCAGCGGGTCACAGATACGCAGTATTTT
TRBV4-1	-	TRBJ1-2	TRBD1	CASSQVASTGLYGYTF	TGCGCCAGCAGCCAAGTAGCGTCGACAGGGCTCTATGGCTACACCTTC
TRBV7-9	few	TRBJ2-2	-	CASSLDRYTGELFF	TGTGCCAGCAGCTTAGACAGATATACCGGGGAGCTGTTTTTT
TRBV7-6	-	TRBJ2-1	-	CASSSDTGVILGNEQFF	TGTGCCAGCAGCTCAGACACCGGGGTAATTTTGGGTAATGAGCAGTTCTTC
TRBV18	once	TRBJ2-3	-	CASSPSTDTQYF	TGTGCCAGCTCACCCTCCACAGATACGCAGTATTTT
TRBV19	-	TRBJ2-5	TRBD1	CASSPQTGHGETQYF	TGTGCCAGTAGTCCTCAGACAGGGCACGGAGAGACCCAGTACTTC
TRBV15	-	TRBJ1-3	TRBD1	CATSRDRQGTGNTIYF	TGTGCCACCAGCAGAGATAGACAGGGGACTGGAAACACCATATATTTT
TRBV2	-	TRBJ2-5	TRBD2	CASTPSGVWGAQYF	TGTGCCAGCACCCCTAGCGGGGTGTGGGGGGCCCAGTACTTC
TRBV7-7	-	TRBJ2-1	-	CASSSRAGKGTYNEQFF	TGTGCTAGCAGCTCTAGGGCAGGGAAGGGCACCTACAATGAGCAGTTCTTC
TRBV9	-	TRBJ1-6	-	CASSVGQGVSPLHF	TGTGCCAGCAGCGTAGGCCAGGGCGTTTCACCCCTCCACTTT